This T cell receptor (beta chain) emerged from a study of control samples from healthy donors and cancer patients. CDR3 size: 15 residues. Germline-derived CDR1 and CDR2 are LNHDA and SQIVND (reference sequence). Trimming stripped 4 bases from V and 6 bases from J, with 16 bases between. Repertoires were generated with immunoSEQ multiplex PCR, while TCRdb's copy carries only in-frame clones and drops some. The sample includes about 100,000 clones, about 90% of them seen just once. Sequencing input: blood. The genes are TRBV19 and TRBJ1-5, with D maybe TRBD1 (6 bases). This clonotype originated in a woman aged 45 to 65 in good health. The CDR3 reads CASSTDAGGGQPQHF. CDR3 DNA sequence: TGTGCCAGTAGTACGGATGCTGGGGGCGGTCAGCCCCAGCATTTT.